This TCR beta chain originates from a study of technical replicates of blood from several donors. Method: immunoSEQ multiplex PCR; TCRdb's copy keeps in-frame clones and lacks some. The table lists tens of thousands of clones, about 94% of them singletons. The CDR3 runs to 14 residues. V was cut by 10 bases and J by 9 bases, with 19 bases left in between. CDR1 is MNHNS, CDR2 SASEGT, per germline. The sequencing input was T cells isolated from PBMCs. The chain recombines TRBV6-1 with TRBJ1-6; TRBD1 might be the D (6 bases). This clonotype was sampled from a human donor in good health. DNA for the CDR3: TGTGCCATACAACAGGGAGGGCTATCTTCACCCCTCCACTTT. Encoded protein: CAIQQGGLSSPLHF.